The 24 T cell receptor beta chains listed next were all sequenced from one sample in a study of T-cell reconstitution after alpha-beta-depleted transplantation in children. Unique molecular identifiers were built into the TCRbeta library. Each CDR3 protein is one row after TCRdb ran MiXCR on the PCR reads. The sample includes almost 400,000 distinct CDR3 sequences, roughly 22% seen only once; the top ten take 3.8%. The sequences come from PBMCs from the stem cell graft donor, collected from the stem cell graft. These receptor sequences come from a human donor who donated a stem cell graft to a child with acute myeloid leukemia.

This clonotype occurred many times. This chain links TRBV29-1 with TRBJ2-5, with TRBD2 identical over 10 bases. The length of the CDR3 is 14 residues. Germline CDR1 and CDR2: SQVTM and ANQGSEA. With 4 bases clipped from V and 4 bases from J, the junction kept 6 bases outside the gene matches. Here the CDR3 DNA reads TGCAGCGTTGGCACTAGACTAGCGGGAGAGACCCAGTACTTC. Its protein is CSVGTRLAGETQYF.

This clonotype was recorded a few times. The chain couples TRBV27 to TRBJ2-6; D perhaps matches TRBD2 (6 bases). The CDR3 is made up of 18 amino acids. Germline V CDR1 and CDR2: MNHEY, SMNVEV (reference sequence). The V end was cut by 4 bases, the J end by 1 base, with 17 bases between. The CDR3 DNA reads as TGTGCCAGCAGTTCGTTCCGGGACTTTCAGTCTGGGGCCAACGTCCTGACTTTC. It codes for CASSSFRDFQSGANVLTF.

In this sample, this clonotype turned up many times. The chain carries TRBV29-1 and TRBJ1-2; the D is unclear. The CDR3 length is 12 residues. The V end lost 4 bases, the J end lost 4 bases, and 10 bases lay between the germline ends. Germline V gene lookup returns CDR1 SQVTM and CDR2 ANQGSEA. CDR3 amino acids: CSVVAGGYGYTF. The CDR3 coding sequence is TGCAGCGTTGTGGCGGGCGGCTATGGCTACACCTTC. The full variable domain, with the rest looked up from reference TRBV29-1 and TRBJ1-2, is SAVISQKPSRDICQRGTSLTIQCQVDSQVTMMFWYRQQPGQSLTLIATANQGSEATYESGFVIDKFPISRPNLTFSTLTVSNMSPEDSSIYLCSVVAGGYGYTFGSGTRLTVV.

This clonotype appeared a few times. V gene TRBV9 combines with J gene TRBJ1-1; TRBD1 might be the D (5 bases). This CDR3 spans 14 amino acids. Germline V gene lookup returns CDR1 SGDLS and CDR2 YYNGEE. V lost 2 bases and J lost 0, with 8 bases in between. CDR3 bases: TGTGCCAGCAGCGTCCTGACAGTGAACACTGAAGCTTTCTTT. It encodes CASSVLTVNTEAFF.

This clonotype was observed a few times. The V gene is TRBV7-2, the J gene TRBJ2-5; 11 bases map to TRBD2. CDR1 and CDR2 from the germline V gene are SGHTA and FQGNSA. The CDR3 extends over 15 amino acids. The V and J ends lost 4 bases and 5 bases, in that order; junction bases with no gene match: 6. The chain's CDR3 is CASSYLAGGPETQYF. As DNA, the CDR3 is TGTGCCAGCAGCTATTTAGCGGGAGGGCCGGAGACCCAGTACTTC.

This clonotype occurred a few times. The chain has TRBV28 and TRBJ2-7, with 7 bases matching TRBD1. Germline assignment: CDR1 MDHEN and CDR2 SYDVKM. The CDR3 contains 13 residues. The CDR3 DNA is TGTGCGGCCAAATTACAGGGGCCCTCCGAGCAGTACTTC. The encoded protein is CAAKLQGPSEQYF.

V and J are TRBV5-1 and TRBJ2-5, with D perhaps TRBD1 or TRBD2 (6 bases each). CDR1 and CDR2 from the germline V gene are SGHRS and YFSETQ. This CDR3 has 14 residues. Deletions cut 0 bases from V and 5 bases from J, with 11 bases between. Here the CDR3 reads CASSLVGGAETQYF. The CDR3 nucleotides are TGCGCCAGCAGCTTGGTCGGGGGCGCGGAGACCCAGTACTTC.

V is TRBV3-1 and J is TRBJ2-1, with D maybe TRBD2 (6 bases). The germline V gene has CDR1 LGHDT and CDR2 YNNKEL (reference sequence). This CDR3 is built from 14 residues. Trimming cost V 10 bases and J 4 bases, with 17 bases left between them. CDR3 in DNA: TGTGCCACCCTGTGGGGGGAGTTTTACAATGAGCAGTTCTTC. It encodes CATLWGEFYNEQFF.

A remark on this clonotype: This may stem from a read error, because a much larger clone lies one nucleotide away. In this CDR3 the conserved last residue, phenylalanine or tryptophan, is missing, so a read error is likely. The chain uses TRBV12-3 or TRBV12-4 and TRBJ1-1, with 8 positions matching TRBD1. The CDR3 contains 13 residues. The trim removed 5 bases at V and 4 bases at J, leaving 3 bases unmatched. Here the CDR3 reads CASSPTGVTEAFY. CDR3 DNA sequence: TGTGCCAGCAGTCCGACAGGGGTCACTGAAGCTTTCTAT.

This chain links TRBV14 with TRBJ2-5; TRBD2 matches at 11 bases. Germline V lookup: CDR1 SGHDN, CDR2 FVKESK. Trimming at V came to 4 bases and at J to 6 bases, leaving 4 bases not matched to a gene. The CDR3 is 14 amino acids. The CDR3 is CASSRLAGLKTQYF. CDR3 nucleotides: TGTGCCAGCAGCCGACTAGCGGGACTCAAGACCCAGTACTTC.

At least ten counts were recorded for this clonotype. The V call is TRBV29-1, the J call TRBJ2-5, with D maybe TRBD1 (6 bases). Deletions cut 4 bases from V and 4 bases from J, with 13 bases between. From germline, CDR1 is SQVTM and CDR2 ANQGSEA. This CDR3 contains 13 residues. CDR3 nucleotides: TGCAGCGTTGTAGGTCAGGGGCCAGAGACCCAGTACTTC. It specifies CSVVGQGPETQYF.

The rearrangement uses TRBV20-1 and TRBJ2-3, with 9 bases identical to TRBD2. Germline V CDR1 and CDR2: DFQATT, SNEGSKA (reference sequence). V lost 0 bases to trimming and J lost 3 bases; unmatched junction nucleotides: 7. This CDR3 is built from 16 residues. CDR3 amino acids: CSARDALAGLTDTQYF. The CDR3 DNA reads as TGCAGTGCTAGAGATGCCCTAGCGGGATTAACAGATACGCAGTATTTT.

The chain is built from TRBV18 and TRBJ2-1; TRBD1 agrees at 8 bases. This CDR3 has 13 amino acids. Germline V gene lookup returns CDR1 KGHSH and CDR2 LQKENI. With V trimmed by 7 bases and J by 10 bases, 9 bases remained unmatched. In DNA, the CDR3 is TGTGCCAGCTGGTCGCAGGGGGCTCGGGAGCAGTTCTTC. It yields the protein CASWSQGAREQFF.

V and J are TRBV6-5 and TRBJ2-5; 7 bases align to TRBD2. From germline, CDR1 is MNHEY and CDR2 SVGAGI. The CDR3 spans 15 residues. J lost 0 bases, V lost 4 bases, and 5 bases had no gene match. The CDR3 DNA reads TGTGCCAGCAGTTCTTTTGCGGGAGACCAAGAGACCCAGTACTTC. This gives the protein CASSSFAGDQETQYF.

This clonotype was seen only a few times. The CDR3 region is CASSLPRDRGVGETQYF. In DNA form, the CDR3 reads TGTGCCAGCAGTCTACCCCGGGACAGGGGAGTAGGGGAGACCCAGTACTTC. V and J are TRBV28 and TRBJ2-5; 10 bases line up with TRBD1. V lost 5 bases and J lost 5; bases outside the gene matches: 14. Germline values: CDR1 MDHEN, CDR2 SYDVKM. This CDR3 is 17 amino acids long. The whole variable domain, remainder taken from reference TRBV28 and TRBJ2-5, is DVKVTQSSRYLVKRTGEKVFLECVQDMDHENMFWYRQDPGLGLRLIYFSYDVKMKEKGDIPEGYSVSREKKERFSLILESASTNQTSMYLCASSLPRDRGVGETQYFGPGTRLLVL.

This clonotype was seen a few times. The rearrangement uses TRBV20-1 and TRBJ2-6; tentatively, D is TRBD2 (6 bases). Trimming removed 6 bases from V and 2 bases from J, with 14 bases in between. Germline V gene sequence: CDR1 DFQATT, CDR2 SNEGSKA (reference sequence). This CDR3 has 15 residues. Here the CDR3 DNA reads TGCAGTGCCCCCTTGGGAGGTACTGGGGCCAACGTCCTGACTTTC. Protein: CSAPLGGTGANVLTF.

Ten or more counts support this clonotype. The chain uses TRBV12-3 or TRBV12-4 and TRBJ2-2; a weak D match, TRBD2 (5 bases). CDR3 length equals 13 residues. V lost 4 bases and J 7 bases, leaving 10 bases between the germline ends. For the CDR3, the DNA is TGTGCCAGCAGTTCCTGGACTCGCGGGGAGCTGTTTTTT. This sequence encodes CASSSWTRGELFF.

As to this clonotype: Possible read error: a much larger clone is one base away. The V and J genes are TRBV29-1 and TRBJ2-5; 9 nucleotides agree with TRBD2. CDR3 length equals 15 residues. From germline, CDR1 is SQVTM and CDR2 ANQGSEA. The ends lost 1 base at V and 5 bases at J; junction bases unmatched: 8. The CDR3 protein is CSVEGASGMDETQYF. CDR3 sequence (DNA): TGCAGCGTTGAAGGGGCTAGCGGGATGGACGAGACCCAGTACTTC.

There are a few counts of this clonotype. The gene calls are TRBV5-1 and TRBJ2-5, with no clear D. Between the trimmed V and J ends, which lost 5 bases and 2 bases, there was a span of 7 bases. There are 12 residues in the CDR3. CDR1 SGHRS and CDR2 YFSETQ come from the germline V gene. The CDR3 coding sequence is TGCGCCAGCAGTAAGGTACAAGAGACCCAGTACTTC. Translating it yields CASSKVQETQYF.

V and J are TRBV20-1 and TRBJ2-1; D is unclear. Trimming shortened V by 3 bases and J by 5 bases, and 14 bases separated the two germline ends. The germline CDR1 and CDR2 sequences are DFQATT and SNEGSKA (reference sequence). The CDR3 spans 14 residues. CDR3 coding DNA: TGCAGTGCTAGTGGCAGATCAAGGAACAATGAGCAGTTCTTC. It codes for CSASGRSRNNEQFF.

This clonotype turned up a few times. CDR3 bases: TGCGCCAGCAGCCAAGTTGGAGGACCTAGGAGCTACGAGCAGTACTTC. Translated, it gives CASSQVGGPRSYEQYF. The rearrangement links TRBV4-1 to TRBJ2-7; a weak D match, TRBD2 (5 bases). Germline V gene data show CDR1 as MGHRA and CDR2 as YSYEKL. This CDR3 has 16 amino acids. V gave up 1 base and J gave up 3 bases, with 16 bases separating them.

This clonotype was seen more than once but under ten times. This rearrangement joins TRBV5-1 to TRBJ1-2, with 8 bases lining up with TRBD1. J was trimmed by 8 bases and V by 4 bases; bases with no gene match: 4. The CDR3 covers 12 residues. Per the germline V gene, CDR1 is SGHRS and CDR2 is YFSETQ. The CDR3 DNA follows: TGCGCCAGCAGCCCGGACAGGGTCGGCTACACCTTC. This translates into CASSPDRVGYTF. Full variable domain (missing parts from reference TRBV5-1 and TRBJ1-2): KAGVTQTPRYLIKTRGQQVTLSCSPISGHRSVSWYQQTPGQGLQFLFEYFSETQRNKGNFPGRFSGRQFSNSRSEMNVSTLELGDSALYLCASSPDRVGYTFGSGTRLTVV.

The rearrangement joins TRBV5-6 to TRBJ2-1, with TRBD1 matching 7 bases. Germline V gene data show CDR1 as SGHDT and CDR2 as YYEEEE. V was pared by 9 bases and J by 5 bases, with 11 bases of the junction left unmatched. The CDR3 is made up of 14 amino acids. CDR3 residues: CATGMTGNNNEQFF. The DNA of the CDR3 is TGTGCCACAGGGATGACAGGGAACAACAATGAGCAGTTCTTC.

The chain is built from TRBV11-2 and TRBJ2-3; D uncertain. Per the germline V gene, CDR1 is SGHAT and CDR2 is FQNNGV. V was trimmed by 5 bases and J by 6 bases, leaving 21 bases between them. The CDR3 is made up of 16 amino acids. CDR3 sequence (DNA): TGTGCCAGCAGCGCCCGAGAAGGGAACCCCCTTGATACGCAGTATTTT. As protein: CASSAREGNPLDTQYF.